This T cell receptor (beta chain) was obtained from a study of cytomegalovirus exposure and HLA in healthy donors. The study, taken as a whole, reports: TCR sequences were mostly rare, though some public TCRs occurred in many donors. Reports credit the classifier with highly specific, highly sensitive diagnosis of cytomegalovirus status.

The donors belonged to the approximately 120-subject validation cohort, separate from the roughly 710-subject first cohort. As regards this clone: Its matching antigen is unknown.

The CDR3 sequence is 14 residues long. The V segment lost 6 bases and the J segment 4 bases; nucleotides outside the gene matches: 9. Germline V gives CDR1 MNHNY, CDR2 SVGAGI (reference sequence). Data came from immunoSEQ multiplex PCR; TCRdb stores just in-frame clones and leaves some out. The table records about 160,000 clones, approximately 80% of them present only once. Sequenced sample: PBMCs. The chain employs TRBV6-6 and TRBJ2-7; 7 nucleotides line up with TRBD2. The source of this sequence is a man aged 25-40 years in good health and CMV-seropositive. In DNA, the CDR3 is TGTGCCAGCAGGACGGGAGGCATGGGTTACGAGCAGTACTTC. Its translation: CASRTGGMGYEQYF.